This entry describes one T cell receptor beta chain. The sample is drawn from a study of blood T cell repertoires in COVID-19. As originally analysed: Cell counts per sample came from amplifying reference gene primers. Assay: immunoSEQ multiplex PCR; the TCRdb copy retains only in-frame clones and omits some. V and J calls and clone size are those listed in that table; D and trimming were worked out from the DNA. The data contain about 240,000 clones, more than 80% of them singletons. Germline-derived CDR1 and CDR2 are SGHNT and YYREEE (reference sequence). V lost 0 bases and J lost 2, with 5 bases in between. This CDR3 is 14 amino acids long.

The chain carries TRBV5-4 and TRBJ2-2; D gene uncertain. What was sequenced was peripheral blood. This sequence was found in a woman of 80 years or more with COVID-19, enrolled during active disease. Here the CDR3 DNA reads TGTGCCAGCAGCTTGGCGGGTAACACCGGGGAGCTGTTTTTT. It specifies CASSLAGNTGELFF.